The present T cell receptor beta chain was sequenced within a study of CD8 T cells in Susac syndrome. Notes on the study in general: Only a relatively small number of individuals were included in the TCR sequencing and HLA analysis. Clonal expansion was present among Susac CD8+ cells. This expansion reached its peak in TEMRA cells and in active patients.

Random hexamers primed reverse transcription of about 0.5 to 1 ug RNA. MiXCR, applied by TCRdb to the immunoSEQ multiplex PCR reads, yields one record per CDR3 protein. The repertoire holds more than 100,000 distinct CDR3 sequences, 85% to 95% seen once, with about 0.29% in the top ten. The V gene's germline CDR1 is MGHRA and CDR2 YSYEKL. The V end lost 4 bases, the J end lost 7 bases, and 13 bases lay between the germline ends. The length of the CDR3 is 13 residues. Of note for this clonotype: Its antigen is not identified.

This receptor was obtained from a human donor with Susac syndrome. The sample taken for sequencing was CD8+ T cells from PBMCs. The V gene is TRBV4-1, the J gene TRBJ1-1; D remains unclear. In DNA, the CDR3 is TGCGCCAGCAGCCCAAGCGTGGGGAGTGAAGCTTTCTTT. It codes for CASSPSVGSEAFF.